This record looks at one T cell receptor (beta chain) sequence and its context. The entry originates in a study of radiation and T cells in renal cell carcinoma. J was trimmed by 4 bases and V by 2 bases; bases with no gene match: 3. Germline values: CDR1 SEHNR, CDR2 FQNEAQ (reference sequence). This CDR3 is built from 15 residues. Sequencing used immunoSEQ multiplex PCR; TCRdb keeps in-frame clones, though not all of them. This table has 18,000 or so clones, 50% to 70% appearing once. Treatment of the sample: 15 Gy SBRT to primary tumor, nephrectomy 4 weeks later. Sequenced material: tumor tissue, taken from a patient whose treatment included radiotherapy and nephrectomy. The receptor's source is a man aged 45-60 years with renal cell carcinoma. The rearrangement joins TRBV7-9 to TRBJ1-1; TRBD1 aligns across 11 bases. The chain's CDR3 is CASSLRGQGGTEAFF. CDR3 sequence (DNA): TGTGCCAGCAGCTTACGGGGACAGGGGGGCACTGAAGCTTTCTTT.